These 2 T cell receptor beta chains were sequenced from one sample in a study of identical twins. TCRdb reprocessed the 5' RACE reads with MiXCR, giving one entry per CDR3 protein. The sample lists some 570,000 distinct CDR3 sequences; more than 20% were seen once. This sample also appeared in a second study, on yellow fever vaccine responses in identical twins.

Specimen: CD4+ T cells sorted from blood. All receptors come from a woman between 18 and 29 years old in good health.

The V call is TRBV11-3, the J call TRBJ2-1; TRBD2 agrees at 8 bases. This CDR3 is 15 amino acids long. V was clipped by 3 bases and J by 5 bases; unmatched bases: 6. CDR1 SGHNT and CDR2 YENEEA come from the germline V gene. The CDR3 reads CASSFIAGFNNEQFF. As DNA, the CDR3 is TGTGCCAGCAGCTTTATAGCGGGGTTTAACAATGAGCAGTTCTTC.

This clonotype occurred many times. The chain has TRBV12-3 or TRBV12-4 and TRBJ1-1; 9 bases match TRBD1. This CDR3 spans 11 amino acids. Unmatched junction bases numbered 4, after V lost 7 bases and J lost 10 bases. DNA for the CDR3: TGTGCCAGCAACCCGGGACAGGGAGCTTTCTTT. Its protein product is CASNPGQGAFF.